One T cell receptor beta chain is described in this entry. As yet, its antigen is unknown. TCRdb re-derived calls from the RACE reads in MiXCR, one entry per CDR3 protein. The data show 80,000 to 100,000 distinct CDR3 sequences, 25% to 35% seen once. The time point: patch test 3, about 24 weeks after DPC sensitization. Treatment given: therapeutic diphenylcyclopropenone sensitization with weekly scalp DPC. The data belong to a study of human T cells and chemical hapten exposure. V shed 3 bases and J 9 bases; nucleotides not matched to a gene: 12. The CDR3 contains 16 residues. Whole-study findings and limits: After DPC sensitization, TCRs above 1 in 1000 frequency showed no change.

The TCR comes from a man aged 40-50 years with alopecia areata. Some clones in this sample may be carry-over from other donors' samples. The sample was whole blood, taken in connection with sensitization to the hapten diphenylcyclopropenone (DPC). The rearrangement uses TRBV12-3 or TRBV12-4 and TRBJ2-1; 9 bases are a match to TRBD2. The CDR3: CASSFLVASGILEQFF. CDR3 nucleotides: TGTGCCAGCAGTTTCCTTGTGGCTAGCGGGATTCTTGAGCAGTTCTTC.